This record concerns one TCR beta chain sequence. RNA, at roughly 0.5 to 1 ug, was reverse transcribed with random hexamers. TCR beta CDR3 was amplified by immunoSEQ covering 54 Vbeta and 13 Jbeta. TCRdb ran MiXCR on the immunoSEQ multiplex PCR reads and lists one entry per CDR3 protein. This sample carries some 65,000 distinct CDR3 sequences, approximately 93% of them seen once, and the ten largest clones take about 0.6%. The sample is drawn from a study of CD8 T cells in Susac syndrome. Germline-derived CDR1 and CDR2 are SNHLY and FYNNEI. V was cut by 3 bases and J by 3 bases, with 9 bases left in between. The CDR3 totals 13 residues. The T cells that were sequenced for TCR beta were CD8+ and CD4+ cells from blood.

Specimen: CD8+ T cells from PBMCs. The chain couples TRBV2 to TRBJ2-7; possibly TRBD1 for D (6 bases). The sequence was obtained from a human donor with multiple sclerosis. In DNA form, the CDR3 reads TGTGCCAGCAGTGAGGACAGATACTACGAGCAGTACTTC. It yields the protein CASSEDRYYEQYF.